The 20 T cell receptor beta chains below were found in one sample sequenced in a study of T cell responses to AZD1222 COVID-19 vaccine (dated by TCRdb to 2020 to 2023). The method behind the library was the immunoSEQ multiplex PCR assay. TCRdb stores this immuneACCESS table with in-frame sequences only. Part of the clones is absent; in the studies checked, under half of the shortfall reflects unresolved V genes, and no reason is known for the rest. For this sample there are some 97,000 clones; around 90% appear just once. Of the sample, more than 1.5% falls within the top ten clones. The time point label on this specimen signifies: baseline before first vaccination. The sequencing here drew on peripheral blood, taken on day 0 of AZD1222 vaccination. The receptors shown here come from an adult in good health.

The chain combines TRBV6-5 with TRBJ1-1; D may be TRBD1 (6 bases). Per germline, CDR1 MNHEY and CDR2 SVGAGI. The CDR3 has 14 amino acids. The germline V and J ends were trimmed by 7 bases and 6 bases, with 18 bases remaining between them. The CDR3 here is CASTIGGTLPEAFF. CDR3 nucleotide sequence: TGTGCCAGCACCATAGGGGGGACACTACCTGAAGCTTTCTTT.

The J gene is TRBJ2-7, the V gene TRBV5-1; 10 nucleotides line up with TRBD1. This CDR3 has 16 residues. V lost 2 bases and J lost 3; bases outside the gene matches: 8. From germline, CDR1 is SGHRS and CDR2 YFSETQ. The CDR3 sequence is CASSLTPGQGIYEQYF. CDR3 nucleotides: TGCGCCAGCAGCTTAACGCCGGGACAGGGGATCTACGAGCAGTACTTC.

The rearrangement uses TRBV29-1 and TRBJ2-5; 10 positions agree with TRBD2. In germline, CDR1 is SQVTM, CDR2 ANQGSEA. The CDR3 is made up of 14 amino acids. The junction had 2 bases not matched to a gene; V was cut back by 4 bases and J by 0 bases. CDR3 sequence (DNA): TGCAGCGTTGTCGGACTAGCGGACCAAGAGACCCAGTACTTC. This gives the protein CSVVGLADQETQYF.

V usage is TRBV29-1 and J usage is TRBJ1-1; unclear D gene. Germline values: CDR1 SQVTM, CDR2 ANQGSEA. V dropped 4 bases and J dropped 5 bases, with 11 bases sitting between them. This CDR3 has 12 residues. The CDR3 sequence is CSVVSVGTEAFF. CDR3 bases: TGCAGCGTTGTCTCAGTGGGGACTGAAGCTTTCTTT.

V is TRBV9 and J is TRBJ1-1; 7 nucleotides agree with TRBD1. The CDR3 spans 14 residues. With 4 bases clipped from V and 1 base from J, the junction kept 4 bases outside the gene matches. Germline assignment: CDR1 SGDLS and CDR2 YYNGEE. CDR3 coding DNA: TGTGCCAGCAGCATAGGGGGCGAGAACACTGAAGCTTTCTTT. Its protein product is CASSIGGENTEAFF.

The V call is TRBV6-5, the J call TRBJ1-4; TRBD1 is a possible D gene (6 bases). Germline V CDR1 and CDR2: MNHEY, SVGAGI. Trimming took 6 bases from V and 5 from J, leaving 13 bases between them. CDR3 length equals 14 residues. The CDR3 spells CASRHDRTNEKLFF. CDR3 coding DNA: TGTGCCAGCAGGCACGACAGGACCAATGAAAAACTGTTTTTT.

This chain uses TRBV7-2 with TRBJ2-6; 8 nucleotides align to TRBD2. After removal of 5 bases from V and 12 bases from J, the junction contained 15 bases not matched to a gene. From germline, CDR1 is SGHTA and CDR2 FQGNSA. The length of the CDR3 is 16 residues. This chain's CDR3 is CASSKTGTSGGIVLTF. Written as DNA, the CDR3 is TGTGCCAGCAGCAAAACGGGGACGAGCGGGGGTATCGTCCTGACTTTC. Complete variable domain (other parts from reference TRBV7-2 and TRBJ2-6): GAGVSQSPSNKVTEKGKDVELRCDPISGHTALYWYRQSLGQGLEFLIYFQGNSAPDKSGLPSDRFSAERTGGSVSTLTIQRTQQEDSAVYLCASSKTGTSGGIVLTFGAGSRLTVL.

The chain has TRBV5-5 and TRBJ2-7; TRBD2 aligns across 16 bases. This CDR3 is 19 amino acids long. Per the germline V gene, CDR1 is SGHKS and CDR2 is YYEKEE (reference sequence). The J segment lost 4 bases and the V segment lost 3 bases, leaving 13 bases of the junction unmatched. The CDR3 here is CASSYEPGTSGRVFYEQYF. In nucleotides, the CDR3 is TGTGCCAGCAGCTACGAACCCGGGACTAGCGGGAGGGTTTTTTACGAGCAGTACTTC.

The V call is TRBV28, the J call TRBJ2-4; D possibly uses TRBD1 or TRBD2 (5 bases each). Trimming left V 8 bases short and J 0 bases short, with 17 bases between. Germline V CDR1 and CDR2: MDHEN, SYDVKM. The CDR3 is made up of 16 amino acids. The DNA of the CDR3 is TGTGCCAGCGCTGGGGGAGCGGATTTAGCCAAAAACATTCAGTACTTC. Protein sequence: CASAGGADLAKNIQYF.

This chain joins TRBV28 and TRBJ2-7; D not resolved. V lost 5 bases, J lost 1 base, and 18 bases lay in between. The CDR3 length is 16 residues. Germline CDR1 is MDHEN and CDR2 is SYDVKM. The CDR3 DNA is TGTGCCAGCAGTCCCCTGATTTACGGATTTTCCTACGAGCAGTACTTC. Protein sequence: CASSPLIYGFSYEQYF.

The chain employs TRBV9 and TRBJ2-3; D perhaps matches TRBD1 (6 bases). The CDR3 spans 15 residues. CDR1 SGDLS and CDR2 YYNGEE come from the germline V gene. V shed 4 bases and J shed 3 bases, with 15 bases lying between them. The CDR3 nucleotides are TGTGCCAGCAGCACCTATGTCCAGGGGACAGATACGCAGTATTTT. As protein: CASSTYVQGTDTQYF.

The chain carries TRBV9 and TRBJ2-1; possibly TRBD1 for D (5 bases). Trimming left V 0 bases short and J 9 bases short, with 19 bases between. Per the germline V gene, CDR1 is SGDLS and CDR2 is YYNGEE. This CDR3 spans 16 amino acids. This chain's CDR3 is CASSVAGAVGYGEQFF. The CDR3 bases are TGTGCCAGCAGCGTAGCTGGGGCAGTCGGTTACGGTGAGCAGTTCTTC.

V gene TRBV4-1 combines with J gene TRBJ1-1, with D maybe TRBD1 (5 bases). The CDR3 extends over 13 amino acids. In germline, CDR1 is MGHRA, CDR2 YSYEKL. V shed 0 bases and J shed 8 bases, with 10 bases lying between them. CDR3 loop: CASSQENRWEAFF. The CDR3 DNA is TGCGCCAGCAGCCAAGAAAACAGGTGGGAAGCTTTCTTT.

V is TRBV5-1 and J is TRBJ2-2; 10 positions match TRBD2. V was clipped by 6 bases and J by 7 bases; unmatched bases: 12. Germline V lookup: CDR1 SGHRS, CDR2 YFSETQ. CDR3 length equals 16 residues. The CDR3, as DNA: TGCGCCAGCAAATTGGTTCCTAGCGGGAGAAGCGGGGAGCTGTTTTTT. Translated, it gives CASKLVPSGRSGELFF.

The V gene is TRBV11-2, the J gene TRBJ1-1; D possibly corresponds to TRBD1 (5 bases). The CDR3 has 12 residues. Per germline, CDR1 SGHAT and CDR2 FQNNGV. Trimming removed 5 bases at V and 2 bases at J, with 6 bases between. As DNA, the CDR3 is TGTGCCAGCAGCCAGGGTAACACTGAAGCTTTCTTT. Translated, it gives CASSQGNTEAFF.

The chain carries TRBV13 and TRBJ2-7; unclear D gene. The germline gives CDR1 PRHDT, CDR2 FYEKMQ (reference sequence). This CDR3 contains 12 residues. Trimming pared 4 bases from V and 4 bases from J, leaving 8 bases between. CDR3 in DNA: TGTGCCAGCAGCTCAACATATTACGAGCAGTACTTC. Amino acids: CASSSTYYEQYF.

This rearrangement joins TRBV2 to TRBJ2-7; 8 bases line up with TRBD2. The CDR3 runs 15 residues. The V segment lost 4 bases and the J segment 3 bases; nucleotides outside the gene matches: 8. Germline CDR1 reads SNHLY; CDR2 reads FYNNEI. CDR3 sequence: CASSVTREAFYEQYF. In nucleotides, the CDR3 is TGTGCCAGCAGTGTGACGCGGGAGGCCTTCTACGAGCAGTACTTC.

This clone has just one count. The chain combines TRBV7-2 with TRBJ2-5, with 7 positions matching TRBD2. Germline V CDR1 and CDR2: SGHTA, FQGNSA. Trimming at V came to 2 bases and at J to 4 bases, leaving 7 bases not matched to a gene. CDR3 size: 15 residues. The CDR3 sequence: CASSLLTSDGETQYF. DNA of the CDR3: TGTGCCAGCAGCTTACTCACTAGCGACGGAGAGACCCAGTACTTC.

CDR3 DNA: TGTGCCAGTAGTATGGGTGGGGCGAACTACGAGCAGTACTTC. It translates to CASSMGGANYEQYF. The chain recombines TRBV19 with TRBJ2-7; possibly TRBD1 for D (5 bases). In germline, CDR1 is LNHDA, CDR2 SQIVND (reference sequence). The CDR3 is made up of 14 amino acids. Trimming shortened V by 3 bases and J by 3 bases, and 12 bases separated the two germline ends.

This chain joins TRBV11-2 and TRBJ1-1; D perhaps matches TRBD1 (5 bases). Per the germline V gene, CDR1 is SGHAT and CDR2 is FQNNGV. V was clipped by 2 bases and J by 5 bases, with 12 bases between them. CDR3 length: 14 amino acids. The CDR3: CASSLRGGMTEAFF. In DNA, the CDR3 is TGTGCCAGCAGCTTACGCGGGGGGATGACTGAAGCTTTCTTT.